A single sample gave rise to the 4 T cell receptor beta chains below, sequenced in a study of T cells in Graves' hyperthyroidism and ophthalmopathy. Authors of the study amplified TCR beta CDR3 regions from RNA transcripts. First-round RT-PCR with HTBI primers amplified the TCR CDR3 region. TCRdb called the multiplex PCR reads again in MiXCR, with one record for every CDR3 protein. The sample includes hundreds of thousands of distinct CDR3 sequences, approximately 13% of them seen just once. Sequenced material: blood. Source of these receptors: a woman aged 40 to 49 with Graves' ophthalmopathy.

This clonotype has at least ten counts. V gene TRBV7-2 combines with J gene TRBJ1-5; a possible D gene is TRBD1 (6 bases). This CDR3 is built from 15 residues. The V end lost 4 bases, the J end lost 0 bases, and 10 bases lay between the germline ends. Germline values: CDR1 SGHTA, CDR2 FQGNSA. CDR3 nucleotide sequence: TGTGCCAGCAGCTCCAACAGGGTTAGCAATCAGCCCCAGCATTTT. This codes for CASSSNRVSNQPQHF.

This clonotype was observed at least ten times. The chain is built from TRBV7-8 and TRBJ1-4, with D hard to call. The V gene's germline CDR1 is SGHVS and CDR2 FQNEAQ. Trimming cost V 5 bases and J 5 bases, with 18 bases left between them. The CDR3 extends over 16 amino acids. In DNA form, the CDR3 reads TGTGCCAGCAGCCCCCGCGCCACCTGGGGAAATGAAAAACTGTTTTTT. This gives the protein CASSPRATWGNEKLFF.

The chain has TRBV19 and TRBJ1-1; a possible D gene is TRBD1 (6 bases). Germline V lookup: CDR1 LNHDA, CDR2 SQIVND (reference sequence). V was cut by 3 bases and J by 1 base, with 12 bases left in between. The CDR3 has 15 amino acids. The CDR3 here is CASSIGDIWNTEAFF. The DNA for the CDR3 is TGTGCCAGTAGTATTGGGGACATTTGGAACACTGAAGCTTTCTTT.

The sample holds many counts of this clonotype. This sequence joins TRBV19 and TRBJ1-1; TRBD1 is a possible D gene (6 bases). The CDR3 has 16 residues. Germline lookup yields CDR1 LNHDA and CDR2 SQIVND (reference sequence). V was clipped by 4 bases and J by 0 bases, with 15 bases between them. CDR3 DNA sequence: TGTGCCAGTAGTAAAGCGACGGGGGGGCTGAACACTGAAGCTTTCTTT. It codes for CASSKATGGLNTEAFF.